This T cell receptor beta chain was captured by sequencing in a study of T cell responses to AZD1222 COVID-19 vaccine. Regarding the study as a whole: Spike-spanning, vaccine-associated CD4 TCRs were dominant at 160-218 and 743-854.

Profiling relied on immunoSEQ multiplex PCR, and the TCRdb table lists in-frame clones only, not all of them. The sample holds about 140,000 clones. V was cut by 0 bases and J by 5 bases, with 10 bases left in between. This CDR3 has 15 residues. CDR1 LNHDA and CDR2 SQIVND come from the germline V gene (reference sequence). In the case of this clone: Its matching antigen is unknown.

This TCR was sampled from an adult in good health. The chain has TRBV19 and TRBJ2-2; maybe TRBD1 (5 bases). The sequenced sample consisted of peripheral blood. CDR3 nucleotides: TGTGCCAGTAGTATAGACTTTGGGGCAACCGGGGAGCTGTTTTTT. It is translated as CASSIDFGATGELFF.